This T cell receptor (beta chain) was sequenced in a study of blood T cell repertoires in COVID-19 (dated by TCRdb to 2018 to 2021). As for the study more broadly: The collaborator samples originated in the United States, Italy and Spain and spanned the acute and convalescent phases of COVID-19. The material from the prospective study consisted of cDNA or gDNA derived from T cells, B-cell-depleted T cells, or PBMCs. Deeply sampled blood TCRbeta repertoires from subjects exposed to, actively infected with, or recovered from COVID-19 were included in the dataset. The repertoires were released in a freely available public database meant as a resource for research on the immune response to SARS-CoV-2. Samples were obtained from the ongoing ImmuneRACE study (first 160 participants) and from 1,254 subjects provided by 6 global collaborators. Sample metadata almost always included a de-identified subject ID, COVID-19 status, age in years and sex. HLA class I and class II types, where available, came from metadata supplied by the sample provider rather than from assay-based typing. General findings and caveats noted by the study authors: How much clinical and demographic metadata was included differed by source and by participant, and the metadata was provided uncurated.

The collaborating institutions used their own protocols to collect whole blood in K2EDTA tubes. Collaborator samples were shipped for TCRbeta analysis as frozen whole blood, isolated PBMCs, or DNA extracted from either sample type. TCRbeta CDR3 regions were amplified from genomic DNA by means of the immunoSEQ Assay, a bias-controlled multiplex PCR. The original methods were these. Within the assay, amplification of reference gene primers was used to estimate how many nucleated cells each sample contained. To quantify the absolute abundance of each unique TCRbeta CDR3 rearrangement, sequence reads were collapsed and filtered. Productive Simpson clonality was computed per sample as the square root of Simpson's diversity index over productive rearrangements. Drawn from immuneACCESS, this table holds only the in-frame rearrangements with V and J called that TCRdb kept. Clones are partly lost; checked studies trace under half to an unresolved V gene and leave the rest unexplained. V, J and clone size are those of that table, while D and trimming were read from the DNA. Recorded for this sample are fewer than 150,000 clones; roughly 80% of them occurred a single time. 2% to 3% of the sample rests with the top ten.

The CDR3 covers 14 residues, taking in both the cysteine and the phenylalanine. Left in the record is the CDR3 DNA by itself, 42 bases read in frame from the first base. In the germline V gene, CDR1 corresponds to SGHTA and CDR2 to FQGTGA. V drops 1 base and J drops 7 bases, leaving 11 bases in between. Comment on this clone: Its antigen has not been determined. Nothing much larger sits one base from this clone, and base qualities are not available.

The rearranged segments are TRBV7-3 and TRBJ2-1, with no confident D gene call. This TCR came from a middle-aged man with acute or convalescent COVID-19. Sequencing input: peripheral blood. This receptor carries the CDR3 CASSLSSSGNEQFF. The nucleotides are TGTGCCAGCAGCTTAAGTAGCTCCGGTAATGAGCAGTTCTTC.